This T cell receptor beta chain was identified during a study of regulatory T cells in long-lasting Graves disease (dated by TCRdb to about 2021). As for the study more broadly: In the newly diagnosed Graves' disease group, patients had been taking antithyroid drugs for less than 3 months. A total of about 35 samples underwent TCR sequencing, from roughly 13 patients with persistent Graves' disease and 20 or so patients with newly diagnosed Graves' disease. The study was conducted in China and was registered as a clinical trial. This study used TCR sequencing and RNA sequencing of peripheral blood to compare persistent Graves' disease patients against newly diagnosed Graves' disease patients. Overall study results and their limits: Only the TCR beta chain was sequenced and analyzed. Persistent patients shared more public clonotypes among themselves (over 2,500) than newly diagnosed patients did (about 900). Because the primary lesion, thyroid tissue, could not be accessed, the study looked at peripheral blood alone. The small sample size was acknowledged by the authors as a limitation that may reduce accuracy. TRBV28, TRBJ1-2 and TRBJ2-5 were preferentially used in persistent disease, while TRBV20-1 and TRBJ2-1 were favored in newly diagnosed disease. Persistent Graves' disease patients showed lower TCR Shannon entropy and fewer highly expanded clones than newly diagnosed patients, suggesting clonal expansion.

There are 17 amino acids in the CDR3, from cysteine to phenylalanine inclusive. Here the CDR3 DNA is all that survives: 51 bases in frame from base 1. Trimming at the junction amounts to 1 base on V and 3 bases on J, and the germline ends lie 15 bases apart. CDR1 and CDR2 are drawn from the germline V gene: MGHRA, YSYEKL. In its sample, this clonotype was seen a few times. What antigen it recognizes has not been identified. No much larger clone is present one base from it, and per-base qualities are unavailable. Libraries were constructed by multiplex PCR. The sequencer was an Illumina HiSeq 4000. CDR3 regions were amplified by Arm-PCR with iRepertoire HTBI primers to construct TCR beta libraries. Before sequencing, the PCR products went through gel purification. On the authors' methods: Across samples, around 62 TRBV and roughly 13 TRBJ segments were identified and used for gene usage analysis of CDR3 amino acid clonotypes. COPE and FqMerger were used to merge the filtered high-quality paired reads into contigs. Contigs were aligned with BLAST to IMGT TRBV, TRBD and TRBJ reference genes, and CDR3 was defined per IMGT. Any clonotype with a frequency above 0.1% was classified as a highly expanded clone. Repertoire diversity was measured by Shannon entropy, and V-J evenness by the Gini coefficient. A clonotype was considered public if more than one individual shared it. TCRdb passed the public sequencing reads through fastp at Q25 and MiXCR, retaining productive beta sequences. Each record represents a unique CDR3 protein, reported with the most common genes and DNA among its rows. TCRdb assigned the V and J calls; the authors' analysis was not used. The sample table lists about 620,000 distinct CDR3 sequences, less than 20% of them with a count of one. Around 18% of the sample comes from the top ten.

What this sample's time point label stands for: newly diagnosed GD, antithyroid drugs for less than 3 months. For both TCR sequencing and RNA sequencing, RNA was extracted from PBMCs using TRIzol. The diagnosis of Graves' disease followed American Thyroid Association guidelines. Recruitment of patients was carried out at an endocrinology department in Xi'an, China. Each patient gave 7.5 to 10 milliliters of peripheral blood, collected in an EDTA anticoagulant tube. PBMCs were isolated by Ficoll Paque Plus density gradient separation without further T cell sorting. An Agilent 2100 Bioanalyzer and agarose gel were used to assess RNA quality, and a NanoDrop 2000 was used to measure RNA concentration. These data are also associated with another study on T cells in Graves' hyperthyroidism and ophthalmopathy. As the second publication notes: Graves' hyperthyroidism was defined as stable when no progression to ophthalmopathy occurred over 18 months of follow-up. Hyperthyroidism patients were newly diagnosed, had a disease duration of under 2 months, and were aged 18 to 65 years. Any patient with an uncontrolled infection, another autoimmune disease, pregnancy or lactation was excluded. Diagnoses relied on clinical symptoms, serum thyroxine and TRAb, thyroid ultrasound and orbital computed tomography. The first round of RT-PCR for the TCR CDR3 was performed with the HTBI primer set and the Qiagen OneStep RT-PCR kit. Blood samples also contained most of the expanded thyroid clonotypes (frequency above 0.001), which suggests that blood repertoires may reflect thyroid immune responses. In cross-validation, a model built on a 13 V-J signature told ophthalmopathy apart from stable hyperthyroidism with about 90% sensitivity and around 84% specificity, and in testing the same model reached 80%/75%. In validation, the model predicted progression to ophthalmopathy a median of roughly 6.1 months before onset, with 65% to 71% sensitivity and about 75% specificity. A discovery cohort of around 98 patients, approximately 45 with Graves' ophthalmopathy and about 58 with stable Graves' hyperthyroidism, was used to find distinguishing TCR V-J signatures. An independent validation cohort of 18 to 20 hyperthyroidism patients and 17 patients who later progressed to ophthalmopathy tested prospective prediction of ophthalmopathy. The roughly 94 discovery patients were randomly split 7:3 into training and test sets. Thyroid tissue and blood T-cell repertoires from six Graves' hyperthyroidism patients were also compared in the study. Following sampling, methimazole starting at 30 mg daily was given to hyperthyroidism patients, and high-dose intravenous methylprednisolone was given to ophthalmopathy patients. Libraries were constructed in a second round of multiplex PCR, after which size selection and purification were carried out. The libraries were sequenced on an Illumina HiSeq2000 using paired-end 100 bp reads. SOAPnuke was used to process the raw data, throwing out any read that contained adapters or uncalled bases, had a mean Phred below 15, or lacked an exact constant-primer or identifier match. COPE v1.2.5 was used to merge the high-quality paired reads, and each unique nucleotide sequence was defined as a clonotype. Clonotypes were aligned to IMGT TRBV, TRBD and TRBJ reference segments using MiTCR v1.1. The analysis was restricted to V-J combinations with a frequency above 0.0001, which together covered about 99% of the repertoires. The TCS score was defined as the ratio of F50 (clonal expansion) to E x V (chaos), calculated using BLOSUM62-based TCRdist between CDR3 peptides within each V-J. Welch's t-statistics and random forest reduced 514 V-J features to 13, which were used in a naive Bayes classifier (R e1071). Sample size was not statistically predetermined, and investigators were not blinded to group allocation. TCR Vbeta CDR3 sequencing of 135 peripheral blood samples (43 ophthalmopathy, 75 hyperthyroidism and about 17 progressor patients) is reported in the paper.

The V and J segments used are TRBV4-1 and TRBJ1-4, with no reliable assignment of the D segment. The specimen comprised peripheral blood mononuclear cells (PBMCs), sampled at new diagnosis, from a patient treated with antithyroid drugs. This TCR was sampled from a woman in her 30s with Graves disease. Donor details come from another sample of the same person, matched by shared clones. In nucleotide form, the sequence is TGCGCCAGCAGCCAAGGACGGATAGACGGAGCTAATGAAAAACTGTTTTTT. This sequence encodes CASSQGRIDGANEKLFF.